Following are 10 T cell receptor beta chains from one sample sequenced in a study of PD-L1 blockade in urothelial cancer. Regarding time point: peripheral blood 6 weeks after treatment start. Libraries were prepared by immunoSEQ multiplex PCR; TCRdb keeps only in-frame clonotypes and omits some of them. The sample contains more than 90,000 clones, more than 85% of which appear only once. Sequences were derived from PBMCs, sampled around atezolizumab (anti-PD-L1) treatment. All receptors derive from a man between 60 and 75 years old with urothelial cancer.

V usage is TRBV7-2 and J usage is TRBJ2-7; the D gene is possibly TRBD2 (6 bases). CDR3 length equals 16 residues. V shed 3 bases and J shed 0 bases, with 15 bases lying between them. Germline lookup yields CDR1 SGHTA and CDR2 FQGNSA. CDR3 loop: CASSFRAGPSSYEQYF. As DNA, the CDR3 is TGTGCCAGCAGCTTTAGAGCGGGTCCAAGCTCCTACGAGCAGTACTTC.

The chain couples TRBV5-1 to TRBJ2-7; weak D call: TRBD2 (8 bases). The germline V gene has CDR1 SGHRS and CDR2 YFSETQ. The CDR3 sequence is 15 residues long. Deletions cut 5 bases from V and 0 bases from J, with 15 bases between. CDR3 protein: CASREQGTSSYEQYF. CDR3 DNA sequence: TGCGCCAGCAGGGAACAGGGGACTAGCTCCTACGAGCAGTACTTC.

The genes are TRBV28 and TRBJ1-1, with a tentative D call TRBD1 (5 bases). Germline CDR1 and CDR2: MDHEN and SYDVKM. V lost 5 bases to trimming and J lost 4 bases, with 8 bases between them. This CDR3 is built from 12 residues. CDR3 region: CASSGGGTEAFF. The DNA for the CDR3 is TGTGCCAGCAGTGGGGGGGGCACTGAAGCTTTCTTT.

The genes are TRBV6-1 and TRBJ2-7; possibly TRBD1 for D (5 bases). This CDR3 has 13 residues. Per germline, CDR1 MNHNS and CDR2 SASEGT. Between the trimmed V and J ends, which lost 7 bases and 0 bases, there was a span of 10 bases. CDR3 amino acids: CASIVQASYEQYF. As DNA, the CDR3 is TGTGCCAGCATAGTACAGGCCTCCTACGAGCAGTACTTC.

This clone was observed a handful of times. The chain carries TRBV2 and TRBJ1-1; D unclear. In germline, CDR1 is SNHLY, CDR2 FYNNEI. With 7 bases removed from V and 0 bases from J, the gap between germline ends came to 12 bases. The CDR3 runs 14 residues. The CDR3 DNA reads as TGTGCCAGCACGAGATCCACCCTGAACACTGAAGCTTTCTTT. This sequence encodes CASTRSTLNTEAFF.

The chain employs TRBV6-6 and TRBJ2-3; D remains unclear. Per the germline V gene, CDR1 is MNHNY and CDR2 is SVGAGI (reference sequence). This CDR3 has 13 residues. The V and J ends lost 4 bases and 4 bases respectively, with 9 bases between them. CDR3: CASSFPGADTQYF. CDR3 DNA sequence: TGTGCCAGCAGTTTCCCCGGTGCAGATACGCAGTATTTT.

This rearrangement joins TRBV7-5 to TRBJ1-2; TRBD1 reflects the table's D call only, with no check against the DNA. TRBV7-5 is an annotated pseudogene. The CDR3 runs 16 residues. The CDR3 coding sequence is TGTGCCAGAAAAAAGGAGGAGGGGGACAGGGTCTATGGCTACACCTTC. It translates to CARKKEEGDRVYGYTF.

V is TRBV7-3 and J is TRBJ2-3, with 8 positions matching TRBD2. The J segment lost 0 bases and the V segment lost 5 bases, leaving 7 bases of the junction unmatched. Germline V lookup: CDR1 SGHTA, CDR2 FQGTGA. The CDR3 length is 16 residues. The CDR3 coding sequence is TGTGCCAGCAGCCGAGGGGCTAGCGGGAGCACAGATACGCAGTATTTT. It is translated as CASSRGASGSTDTQYF.

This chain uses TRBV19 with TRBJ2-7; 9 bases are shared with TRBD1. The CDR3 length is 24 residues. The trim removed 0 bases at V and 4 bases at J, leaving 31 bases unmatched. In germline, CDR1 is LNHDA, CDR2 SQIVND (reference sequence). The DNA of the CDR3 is TGTGCCAGTAGTATAGATTCTCCTCGTGCGCCCTTACAGGGGGCGAAGGCGATCGCGTACGAGCAGTACTTC. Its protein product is CASSIDSPRAPLQGAKAIAYEQYF.

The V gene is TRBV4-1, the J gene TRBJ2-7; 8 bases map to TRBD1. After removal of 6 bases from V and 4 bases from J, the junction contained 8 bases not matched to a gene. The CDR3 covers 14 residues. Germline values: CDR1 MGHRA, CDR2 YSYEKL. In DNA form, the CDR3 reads TGCGCCAGCAGTTTCGACAGGGGTGGATACGAGCAGTACTTC. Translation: CASSFDRGGYEQYF.